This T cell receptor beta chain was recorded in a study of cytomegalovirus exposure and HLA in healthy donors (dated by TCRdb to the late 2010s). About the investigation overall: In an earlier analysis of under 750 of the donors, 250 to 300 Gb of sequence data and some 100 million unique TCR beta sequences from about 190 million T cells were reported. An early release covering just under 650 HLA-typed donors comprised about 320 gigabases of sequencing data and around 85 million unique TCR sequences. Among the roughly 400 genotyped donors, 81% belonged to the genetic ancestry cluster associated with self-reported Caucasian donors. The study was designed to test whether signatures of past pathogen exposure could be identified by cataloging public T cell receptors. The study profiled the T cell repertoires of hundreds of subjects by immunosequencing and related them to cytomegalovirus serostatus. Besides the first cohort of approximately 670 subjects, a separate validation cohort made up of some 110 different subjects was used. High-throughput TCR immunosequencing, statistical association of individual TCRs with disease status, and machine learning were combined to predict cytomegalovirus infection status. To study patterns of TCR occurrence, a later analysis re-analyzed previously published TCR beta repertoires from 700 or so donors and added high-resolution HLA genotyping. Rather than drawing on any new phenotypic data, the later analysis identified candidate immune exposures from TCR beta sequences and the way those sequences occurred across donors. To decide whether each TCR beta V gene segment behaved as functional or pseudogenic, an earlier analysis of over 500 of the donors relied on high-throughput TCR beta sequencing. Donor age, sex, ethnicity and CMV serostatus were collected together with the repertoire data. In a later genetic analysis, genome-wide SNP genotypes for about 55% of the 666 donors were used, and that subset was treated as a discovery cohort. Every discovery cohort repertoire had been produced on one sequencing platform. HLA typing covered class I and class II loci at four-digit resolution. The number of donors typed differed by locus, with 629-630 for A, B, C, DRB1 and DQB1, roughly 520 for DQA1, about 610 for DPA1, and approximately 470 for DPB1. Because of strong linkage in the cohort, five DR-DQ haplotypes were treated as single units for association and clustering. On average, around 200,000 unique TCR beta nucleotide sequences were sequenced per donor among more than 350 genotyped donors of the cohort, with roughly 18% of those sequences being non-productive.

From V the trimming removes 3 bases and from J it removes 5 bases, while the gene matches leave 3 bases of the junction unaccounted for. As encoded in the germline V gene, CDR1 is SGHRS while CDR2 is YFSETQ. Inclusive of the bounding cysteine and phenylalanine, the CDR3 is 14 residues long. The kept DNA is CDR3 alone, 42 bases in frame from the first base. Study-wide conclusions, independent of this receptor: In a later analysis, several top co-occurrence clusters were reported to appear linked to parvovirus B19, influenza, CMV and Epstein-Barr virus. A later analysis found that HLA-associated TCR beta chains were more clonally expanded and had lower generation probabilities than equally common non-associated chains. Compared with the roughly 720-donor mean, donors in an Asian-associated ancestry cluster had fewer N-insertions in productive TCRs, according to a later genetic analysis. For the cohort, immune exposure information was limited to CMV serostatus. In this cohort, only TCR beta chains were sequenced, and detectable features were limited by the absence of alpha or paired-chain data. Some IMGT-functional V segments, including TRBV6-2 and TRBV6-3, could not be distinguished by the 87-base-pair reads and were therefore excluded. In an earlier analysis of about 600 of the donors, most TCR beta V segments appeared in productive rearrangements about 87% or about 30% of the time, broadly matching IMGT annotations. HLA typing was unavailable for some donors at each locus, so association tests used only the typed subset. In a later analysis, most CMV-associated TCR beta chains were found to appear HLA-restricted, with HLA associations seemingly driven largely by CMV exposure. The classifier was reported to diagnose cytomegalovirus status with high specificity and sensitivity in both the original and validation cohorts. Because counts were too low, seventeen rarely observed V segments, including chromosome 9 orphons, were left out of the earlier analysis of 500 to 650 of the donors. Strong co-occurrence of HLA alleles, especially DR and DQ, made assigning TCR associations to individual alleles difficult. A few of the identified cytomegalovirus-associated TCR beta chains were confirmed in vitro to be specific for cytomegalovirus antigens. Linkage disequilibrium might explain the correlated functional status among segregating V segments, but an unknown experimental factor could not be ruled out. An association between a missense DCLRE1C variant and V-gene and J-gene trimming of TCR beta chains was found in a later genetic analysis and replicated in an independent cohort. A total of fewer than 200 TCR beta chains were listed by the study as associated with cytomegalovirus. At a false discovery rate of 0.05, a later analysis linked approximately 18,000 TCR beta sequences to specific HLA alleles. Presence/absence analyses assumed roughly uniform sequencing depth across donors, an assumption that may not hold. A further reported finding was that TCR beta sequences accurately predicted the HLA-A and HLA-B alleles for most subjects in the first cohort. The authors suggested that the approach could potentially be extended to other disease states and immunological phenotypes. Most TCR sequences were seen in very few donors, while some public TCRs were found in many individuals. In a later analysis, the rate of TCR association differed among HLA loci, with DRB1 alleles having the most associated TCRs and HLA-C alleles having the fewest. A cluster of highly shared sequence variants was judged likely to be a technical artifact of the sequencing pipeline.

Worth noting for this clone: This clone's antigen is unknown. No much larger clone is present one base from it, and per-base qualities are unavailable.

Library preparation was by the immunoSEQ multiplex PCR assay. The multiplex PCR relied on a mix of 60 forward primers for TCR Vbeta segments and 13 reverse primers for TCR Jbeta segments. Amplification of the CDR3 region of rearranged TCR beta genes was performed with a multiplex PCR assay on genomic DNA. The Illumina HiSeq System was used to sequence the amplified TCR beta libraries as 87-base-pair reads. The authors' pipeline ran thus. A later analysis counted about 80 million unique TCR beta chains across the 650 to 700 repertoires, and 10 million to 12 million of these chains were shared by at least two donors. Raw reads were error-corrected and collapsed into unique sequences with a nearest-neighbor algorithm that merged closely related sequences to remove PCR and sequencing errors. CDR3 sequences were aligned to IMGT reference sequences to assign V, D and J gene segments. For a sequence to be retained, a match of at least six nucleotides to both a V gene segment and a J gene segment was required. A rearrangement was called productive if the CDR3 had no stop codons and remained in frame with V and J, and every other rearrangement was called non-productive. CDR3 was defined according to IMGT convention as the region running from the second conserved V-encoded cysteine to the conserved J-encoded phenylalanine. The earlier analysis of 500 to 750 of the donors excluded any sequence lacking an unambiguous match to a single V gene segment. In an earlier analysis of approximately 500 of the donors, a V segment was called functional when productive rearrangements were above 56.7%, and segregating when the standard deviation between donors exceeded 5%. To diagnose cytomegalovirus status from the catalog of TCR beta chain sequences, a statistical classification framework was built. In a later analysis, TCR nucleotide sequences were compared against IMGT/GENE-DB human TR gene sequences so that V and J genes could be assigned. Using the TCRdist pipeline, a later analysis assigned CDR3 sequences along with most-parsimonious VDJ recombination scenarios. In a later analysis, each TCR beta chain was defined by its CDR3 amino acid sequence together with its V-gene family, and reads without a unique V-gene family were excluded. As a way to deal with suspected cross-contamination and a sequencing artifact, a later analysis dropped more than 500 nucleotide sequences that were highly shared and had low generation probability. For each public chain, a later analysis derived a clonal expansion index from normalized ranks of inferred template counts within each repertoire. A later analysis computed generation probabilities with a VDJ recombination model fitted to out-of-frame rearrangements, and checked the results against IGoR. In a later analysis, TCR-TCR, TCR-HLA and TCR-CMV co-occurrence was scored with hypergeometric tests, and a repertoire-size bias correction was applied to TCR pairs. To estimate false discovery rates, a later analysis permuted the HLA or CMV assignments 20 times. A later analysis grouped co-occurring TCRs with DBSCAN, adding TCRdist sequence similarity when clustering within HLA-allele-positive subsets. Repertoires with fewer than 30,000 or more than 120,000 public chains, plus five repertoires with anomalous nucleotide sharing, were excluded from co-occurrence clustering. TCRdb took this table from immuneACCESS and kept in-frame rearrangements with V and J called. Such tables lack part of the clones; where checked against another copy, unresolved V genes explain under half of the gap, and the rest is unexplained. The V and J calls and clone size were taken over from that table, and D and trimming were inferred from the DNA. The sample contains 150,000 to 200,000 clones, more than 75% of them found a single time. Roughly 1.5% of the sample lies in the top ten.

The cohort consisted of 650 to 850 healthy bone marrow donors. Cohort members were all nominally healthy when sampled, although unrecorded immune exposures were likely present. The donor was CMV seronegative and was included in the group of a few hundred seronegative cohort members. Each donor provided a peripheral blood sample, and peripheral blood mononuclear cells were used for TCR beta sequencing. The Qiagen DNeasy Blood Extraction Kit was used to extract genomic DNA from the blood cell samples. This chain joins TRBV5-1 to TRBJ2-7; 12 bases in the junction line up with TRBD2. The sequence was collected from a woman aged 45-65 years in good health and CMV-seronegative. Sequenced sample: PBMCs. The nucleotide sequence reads TGCGCCAGCAGCTCCGGACTAGCGGGACACGAGCAGTACTTC. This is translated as CASSSGLAGHEQYF.